This T cell receptor (beta chain) was obtained from a study of T-cell memory formation after mild COVID-19 (dated by TCRdb to about 2021). Regarding the research as a whole: TCR sequence clusters from the two donors were largely donor specific. Two young, previously healthy adult volunteers made up the cohort, one male and one female. Longitudinal TCRalpha and TCRbeta repertoire sequencing tracked T-cell clones expanding and contracting after mild COVID-19 in a couple of donors.

With regard to this clonotype: The target of this receptor is not known. Per-base qualities were not stored, and no clone one base away is much larger.

Ficoll-Paque density gradient centrifugation was the method used to isolate PBMCs. V loses 0 bases at its end and J loses 0 bases; junction bases beyond the gene matches: 2. Taken from cysteine to phenylalanine, the CDR3 has 16 residues. Only the CDR3 DNA is retained, 48 bases long and in frame from the first base. For CDR1 and CDR2, the germline V gene lists MNHEY and SVGEGT. What the research found in general, with its limitations: Only two mild cases were covered by the study, and larger cohorts that include severe cases with pre-infection samples were considered necessary. Contracting CD4+ clones turned up mainly in the CM and EM memory subsets, whereas EMRA was where CD8+ clones were enriched. Whether the second-wave clones peaking on day 37 were SARS-CoV-2 specific was not confirmed. Clones that contracted from day 15 to 85 showed balanced CD4/CD8 phenotypes, whereas a second wave of clones that expanded from day 15 to 37 leaned towards CD4+. Some responding clones were found in pre-infection memory, which suggests that pre-existing cross-reactive memory T cells took part in the SARS-CoV-2 response.

Instrument on record: Illumina NovaSeq 6000. Using 5'RACE with constant-segment primers, TCRalpha and TCRbeta cDNA libraries were constructed, with sample barcodes and unique molecular identifiers added in the process. RNA was extracted from every sample with Trizol reagent. Amplification of the libraries took two PCR steps, and the second step added a second sample barcode plus Illumina TruSeq adapters. The libraries were sequenced on an Illumina NovaSeq using 2 x 150 bp paired-end reads. The authors' analysis ran thus. The reads were demultiplexed and collapsed into UMI-guided consensus sequences using migec v1.2.7. Using mixcr v2.1.11, UMI consensuses were aligned to TRA and TRB V and J templates and then assembled into clonotypes. Clonotypes were classified as expanded or contracted when called significant by both edgeR and NoisET, with noise models trained on biological replicates. For edgeR calls, the cutoffs were a false discovery rate-adjusted p below 0.01 and a log2 fold-change threshold of 1. As an exploratory analysis of dynamics, max-normalized trajectories of the 1000 most abundant clonotypes were examined by PCA with hierarchical clustering. Each responding clone was given a CD4 or CD8 phenotype based on the CD4+ and CD8+ repertoires, which had been sequenced separately. The raw public reads went through TCRdb reprocessing: fastp at Q25, MiXCR clone calling, in-frame beta chains kept. Merged by CDR3 protein, the rows form single entries marked with the most common genes and DNA. The V and J calls, along with clone size, are taken from TCRdb and not from the paper's own processing. The sample contains 170,000 or so distinct CDR3 sequences, 20% to 25% of them found a single time. More than 20% of the sample is in the top ten clones.

In this chain, TRBV6-2 or TRBV6-3 is recombined with TRBJ2-1, with 7 bases matching TRBD2. The sample taken for sequencing was PBMCs or a T cell subset sorted from them (not recorded which). The sequence came from an adult woman who had mild COVID-19 (a few samples of this study predate the infection). The sample titles of this study are shuffled in the database, so cell type and time point are left out; the donor was told from shared clones. CDR3 loop: CASSYSLATSYNEQFF. The nucleotides are TGTGCCAGCAGTTACTCACTAGCGACCTCCTACAATGAGCAGTTCTTC.